Below, one TCR beta chain is given with its context. This entry comes from a study of blood T cell repertoires in COVID-19. Study-level background: Sites across the United States, Italy and Spain contributed samples from acute and convalescent COVID-19.

Germline loops: CDR1 LGHNA, CDR2 YSLEER. The V gene end was trimmed by 3 bases and the J gene end by 8 bases; junction bases not matched to a gene: 5. The CDR3 spans 14 residues. Produced via immunoSEQ multiplex PCR; TCRdb's table is partial and in-frame only. The sample consists of about 67,000 clones, roughly nine tenths of them appearing once. This TCR was recovered from a woman aged 80 or over with acute or convalescent COVID-19. Source material: peripheral blood. The chain employs TRBV4-3 and TRBJ1-4; 8 bases are shared with TRBD1. The CDR3 here is CASSQTGVREKLFF. CDR3 nucleotide sequence: TGCGCCAGCAGCCAGACAGGGGTGAGGGAAAAACTGTTTTTT.